The 24 T cell receptor beta chains below come from one sample, sequenced in a study of shared clonotypes between healthy human individuals (dated by TCRdb to the early 2020s). The library was generated by the immunoSEQ multiplex PCR assay. Imported from immuneACCESS, the table was reduced by TCRdb to in-frame sequences with V and J called. These copies leave out some clones; in studies compared against another copy, an unresolved V gene accounts for under half, and the cause of the remainder is not known. The sample table records around 100,000 clones; 65% to 75% of these occur just once. The ten largest clonotypes hold about 25% of the sample. The sample taken for sequencing was memory CD8+ T cells sorted from blood. What this sample's cell subset or site label stands for: CD45RO+ cells pooled with CCR7-negative TemRA cells. The receptor source for this set is a woman between 25 and 40 years old in good health.

Concerning this clone itself: Additional DNA sequences in this sample encode the identical CDR3. The V gene is TRBV27, the J gene TRBJ1-2; maybe TRBD1 (6 bases). The V end was cut by 3 bases, the J end by 4 bases, with 15 bases between. This CDR3 comprises 15 residues. Germline-derived CDR1 and CDR2 are MNHEY and SMNVEV (reference sequence). The CDR3 loop reads CASSLSHRDSYGYTF. DNA of the CDR3: TGTGCCAGCAGTTTGAGCCACAGGGATTCCTATGGCTACACCTTC.

This clone has only a few counts. The rearrangement uses TRBV27 and TRBJ2-7; D unresolved. Looked up from germline, CDR1 is MNHEY and CDR2 is SMNVEV (reference sequence). Between the trimmed V and J ends, which lost 6 bases and 0 bases, there was a span of 12 bases. CDR3 length: 14 residues. CDR3 sequence (DNA): TGTGCCAGCAGCCTGACGGTCAACTCCTACGAGCAGTACTTC. Translation: CASSLTVNSYEQYF.

This sequence joins TRBV5-4 and TRBJ2-1, with 12 positions matching TRBD2. In germline, CDR1 is SGHNT, CDR2 YYREEE (reference sequence). Unmatched junction bases numbered 9, after V lost 4 bases and J lost 4 bases. The CDR3 has 17 residues. The CDR3 DNA is TGTGCCAGCAGCCAAGATCTAGCGGGAGGGCGATACAATGAGCAGTTCTTC. It yields the protein CASSQDLAGGRYNEQFF.

This clone was observed a handful of times. The chain joins TRBV6-6 to TRBJ1-2; 7 bases align to TRBD1. CDR1 is MNHNY and CDR2 is SVGAGI in the germline V gene (reference sequence). V shed 6 bases and J 2 bases; nucleotides not matched to a gene: 3. This CDR3 is 13 amino acids long. The DNA of the CDR3 is TGTGCCAGCAGCCCCAGGGGGAACTATGGCTACACCTTC. Amino acids: CASSPRGNYGYTF.

This clone appeared a few times. A clone one base away is much larger, so this may be a read error. The chain joins TRBV11-2 to TRBJ2-2, with unresolved D. V was pared by 6 bases and J by 3 bases, with 2 bases between. In germline, CDR1 is SGHAT, CDR2 FQNNGV. The CDR3 consists of 11 residues. The CDR3 nucleotides are TGTGCCAGCAGATACACCGGGGAGCTGTTTTTT. It specifies CASRYTGELFF.

This chain uses TRBV11-2 with TRBJ2-1; 7 bases agree with TRBD2. Trimming took 5 bases from V and 6 from J; bases not matched to a gene: 10. The CDR3 loop spans 15 amino acids. In germline, CDR1 is SGHAT, CDR2 FQNNGV. The CDR3 DNA sequence: TGTGCCAGCAGCAGGCGGGAGTTATCTAGCAATGAGCAGTTCTTC. Encoded protein: CASSRRELSSNEQFF.

This clone came up many times. The rearrangement uses TRBV6-6 and TRBJ2-6, with no clear D. This CDR3 comprises 12 residues. Trimming removed 7 bases at V and 3 bases at J, with 4 bases between. CDR1 is MNHNY and CDR2 is SVGAGI in the germline V gene (reference sequence). This chain's CDR3 is CASIGGANVLTF. CDR3 coding DNA: TGTGCCAGCATTGGTGGGGCCAACGTCCTGACTTTC.

This clone was recorded at least ten times. V usage is TRBV28 and J usage is TRBJ1-3; D remains ambiguous. This CDR3 comprises 16 residues. With 2 bases removed from V and 0 bases from J, the gap between germline ends came to 11 bases. Germline V gene sequence: CDR1 MDHEN, CDR2 SYDVKM. CDR3 sequence (DNA): TGTGCCAGCAGTTTACGGTCTACCTACTCTGGAAACACCATATATTTT. This gives the protein CASSLRSTYSGNTIYF. The entire variable domain, with the rest obtained from reference TRBV28 and TRBJ1-3, is as follows: DVKVTQSSRYLVKRTGEKVFLECVQDMDHENMFWYRQDPGLGLRLIYFSYDVKMKEKGDIPEGYSVSREKKERFSLILESASTNQTSMYLCASSLRSTYSGNTIYFGEGSWLTVV.

CDR3 sequence reads: CASMRTGGNTIYF. CDR3 nucleotides: TGTGCCAGCATGAGGACAGGTGGAAACACCATATATTTT. This chain uses TRBV2 with TRBJ1-3; TRBD1 matches 7 bases. The ends lost 7 bases at V and 3 bases at J; junction bases unmatched: 3. The germline CDR1 and CDR2 sequences are SNHLY and FYNNEI. The CDR3 has 13 amino acids.

The chain recombines TRBV5-4 with TRBJ2-7, with 11 bases that match TRBD2. Germline V CDR1 and CDR2: SGHNT, YYREEE (reference sequence). V was pared by 4 bases and J by 0 bases, with 6 bases of the junction left unmatched. The CDR3 extends over 16 amino acids. This CDR3 is CASSQDGTSGSYEQYF. The CDR3 DNA reads TGTGCCAGCAGCCAAGATGGGACTAGCGGCTCCTACGAGCAGTACTTC.

The V call is TRBV6-1, the J call TRBJ2-1, with D perhaps TRBD1 or TRBD2 (5 bases each). Trimming left V 10 bases short and J 10 bases short, with 17 bases between. Germline CDR1 and CDR2: MNHNS and SASEGT. This CDR3 contains 12 residues. The CDR3 nucleotides are TGTGCCATCCGAGACGGGGCTGGCGAGCAGTTCTTC. This codes for CAIRDGAGEQFF.

This clone was seen a few times. The chain couples TRBV7-8 to TRBJ2-7, with TRBD2 identical over 7 bases. CDR3 length equals 15 residues. CDR1 and CDR2 from the germline V gene are SGHVS and FQNEAQ. Trimming at V came to 1 base and at J to 3 bases, leaving 6 bases not matched to a gene. This CDR3 reads CASSLVAGDIYEQYF. In DNA form, the CDR3 reads TGTGCCAGCAGCTTAGTGGCGGGAGACATCTACGAGCAGTACTTC.

The genes are TRBV7-9 and TRBJ2-7; D remains ambiguous. V lost 7 bases and J 3 bases, leaving 22 bases between the germline ends. Germline V gene lookup returns CDR1 SEHNR and CDR2 FQNEAQ (reference sequence). The CDR3 spans 16 residues. Written as DNA, the CDR3 is TGTGCCAGCACCTCGGCCGGGTCGAAGCCGAACTACGAGCAGTACTTC. Its protein is CASTSAGSKPNYEQYF.

V is TRBV5-1 and J is TRBJ2-2; D may be TRBD2 (6 bases). CDR3 size: 14 residues. The V and J ends lost 6 bases and 0 bases respectively, with 9 bases between them. The V gene's germline CDR1 is SGHRS and CDR2 YFSETQ. In DNA, the CDR3 is TGCGCCAGCATGGCGGGATCGAACACCGGGGAGCTGTTTTTT. Translation: CASMAGSNTGELFF.

This chain connects TRBV29-1 to TRBJ2-3, with 9 nucleotides matching TRBD2. The CDR3 runs 14 residues. J gave up 4 bases and V 4 bases, and 6 bases lay outside the gene matches. Germline-derived CDR1 and CDR2 are SQVTM and ANQGSEA. CDR3 protein: CSVAQIAGADTQYF. The CDR3 DNA sequence: TGCAGCGTTGCCCAGATAGCGGGAGCAGATACGCAGTATTTT.

Only one count was recorded for this clone. The chain is built from TRBV4-1 and TRBJ2-5; 11 bases line up with TRBD1. Germline trimming cut 3 bases from V and 5 bases from J; bases unmatched to any gene: 5. This CDR3 is 15 amino acids long. CDR1 and CDR2 (germline): MGHRA, YSYEKL. The CDR3 region is CASSQGTGGEETQYF. Here the CDR3 DNA reads TGCGCCAGCAGCCAGGGGACAGGGGGAGAGGAGACCCAGTACTTC.

The rearrangement links TRBV7-6 to TRBJ1-2; 8 bases align to TRBD1. CDR1 SGHVS and CDR2 FNYEAQ come from the germline V gene. V trimming: 5 bases; J trimming: 4 bases; junction bases outside the gene matches: 9. This CDR3 spans 15 amino acids. The chain's CDR3 is CASSTAPGQAYGYTF. The CDR3 coding sequence is TGTGCCAGCAGCACAGCTCCGGGACAGGCCTATGGCTACACCTTC.

This clone was recorded a few times. At the DNA level, this CDR3 is encoded by other sequences in the same sample as well. The J gene is TRBJ2-3, the V gene TRBV7-9, with D uncertain. CDR1 SEHNR and CDR2 FQNEAQ come from the germline V gene (reference sequence). The CDR3 totals 14 residues. V shed 1 base and J shed 0 bases, with 5 bases lying between them. The CDR3 loop is CASSLVLSTDTQYF. DNA for the CDR3: TGTGCCAGCAGCTTAGTTCTGAGCACAGATACGCAGTATTTT.

The chain links TRBV7-9 to TRBJ2-5; no clear D. The J call may be in error: the DNA end matches TRBJ2-7 better. From germline, CDR1 is SEHNR and CDR2 FQNEAQ (reference sequence). The CDR3 extends over 14 amino acids. The CDR3 bases are TGTGCCAGCAGCTCCTCCACTATACTCTACGAGCAGTACTTC. This codes for CASSSSTILYEQYF.

V and J are TRBV28 and TRBJ2-1; possible D gene TRBD2, 5 bases. This CDR3 comprises 14 residues. From germline, CDR1 is MDHEN and CDR2 SYDVKM. V was clipped by 3 bases and J by 3 bases, with 9 bases between them. The CDR3 sequence is CASSFMRDYNEQFF. The CDR3 bases are TGTGCCAGCAGTTTCATGAGGGACTACAATGAGCAGTTCTTC. The complete variable domain, with remaining parts taken from reference TRBV28 and TRBJ2-1, reads DVKVTQSSRYLVKRTGEKVFLECVQDMDHENMFWYRQDPGLGLRLIYFSYDVKMKEKGDIPEGYSVSREKKERFSLILESASTNQTSMYLCASSFMRDYNEQFFGPGTRLTVL.

This chain joins TRBV7-3 and TRBJ2-7; 7 nucleotides line up with TRBD2. The CDR3 loop spans 14 amino acids. Germline V gene lookup returns CDR1 SGHTA and CDR2 FQGTGA. V shed 4 bases and J 1 base; nucleotides not matched to a gene: 4. Here the CDR3 reads CASSWSSGSYEQYF. CDR3 DNA: TGTGCCAGCAGCTGGTCTAGCGGTTCCTACGAGCAGTACTTC.

This clone was seen just once. The chain links TRBV29-1 to TRBJ2-1; D remains unclear. Germline V gene data show CDR1 as SQVTM and CDR2 as ANQGSEA. V was cut by 4 bases and J by 4 bases, with 20 bases left in between. The CDR3 spans 16 residues. The CDR3 DNA reads as TGCAGCGTTGGTGGGCCCAAATGGCCGACATACAATGAGCAGTTCTTC. It codes for CSVGGPKWPTYNEQFF.

The gene calls are TRBV6-1 and TRBJ2-1; 9 nucleotides line up with TRBD1. The V gene end was trimmed by 4 bases and the J gene end by 7 bases; junction bases not matched to a gene: 8. Per germline, CDR1 MNHNS and CDR2 SASEGT. CDR3 length equals 15 residues. The CDR3 DNA follows: TGTGCCAGCAGTGTAGAGACAGGGGGAGGGAATGAGCAGTTCTTC. Translation: CASSVETGGGNEQFF.

This clone was observed once. The rearrangement links TRBV18 to TRBJ1-5; 7 positions match TRBD1. Germline values: CDR1 KGHSH, CDR2 LQKENI. V lost 9 bases and J lost 7; bases outside the gene matches: 9. The CDR3 runs to 13 residues. CDR3 nucleotide sequence: TGTGCCAGTTCATCGGACAGGTCCCAGCCCCAGCATTTT. Its translation is CASSSDRSQPQHF.